This T cell receptor (beta chain) came from a study of blood T cell repertoires in COVID-19 (dated by TCRdb to 2018 to 2020). For context, the study as a whole: Collaborator samples came from the United States, Italy and Spain and covered acute and convalescent phases of COVID-19. The material from the prospective study consisted of cDNA or gDNA derived from T cells, B-cell-depleted T cells, or PBMCs. A freely available public database, intended as a resource for researchers studying the immune response to SARS-CoV-2, is where the repertoires were released. Subjects who had been exposed to COVID-19, were actively infected with it, or had recovered from it provided the deeply sampled blood TCRbeta repertoires that made up the dataset. Where available, HLA class I and class II types were taken from metadata supplied by the sample provider and were not determined by assay-based typing. Nearly every sample came with metadata listing a de-identified subject ID, COVID-19 status, age in years and sex. Samples came from the ongoing ImmuneRACE study (first 160 participants) plus 1,254 subjects from 6 global collaborators. Points the paper makes about the study in general: The amount of clinical and demographic metadata varied by source and participant and was provided uncurated.

Comments on this clone: Its antigen has not been determined. No base qualities exist here, and no much larger clone lies one base off it.

Reading the germline V gene gives CDR1 SGHVS and CDR2 FNYEAQ. The CDR3 covers 17 residues, taking in both the cysteine and the phenylalanine. The kept DNA is CDR3 alone, 51 bases in frame from the first base. Trimming removed 5 bases from V and 4 bases from J; the gene matches leave 14 bases unexplained. TCRbeta CDR3 regions were amplified from genomic DNA using the immunoSEQ Assay, a bias-controlled multiplex PCR. In the original analysis: The number of nucleated cells in each sample was estimated from the amplification of reference gene primers within the assay. To quantify the absolute abundance of each unique TCRbeta CDR3 rearrangement, sequence reads were collapsed and filtered. For each sample, productive Simpson clonality was calculated as the square root of Simpson's diversity index over productive rearrangements. The source is immuneACCESS, and TCRdb retained only in-frame sequences with V and J called. Part of the clones is not carried over; for the studies checked, unresolved V genes explain less than half of this, and the remainder is unexplained. D and trimming were read from the DNA, whereas the V and J calls and clone size are those reported in that table. In all, the sample holds 95,000 to 150,000 clones, and 60% to 80% of those were seen once. The ten largest make up 6% of the sample.

At one collaborating source in Seattle, patients were enrolled during active infection and were followed longitudinally through the course of disease. The collaborating institutions used their own protocols to collect whole blood in K2EDTA tubes. For TCRbeta analysis, collaborators shipped samples as frozen whole blood, isolated PBMCs, or DNA extracted from either of those sample types. The sample consisted of peripheral blood. This receptor chain uses TRBV7-6 and TRBJ2-1; TRBD2 matches 7 bases in the middle. This clonotype originated in a man at least 80 years old with COVID-19, enrolled during active disease. The DNA sequence reads TGTGCCAGCAGCGAAATGCCCCGGGACTACCTATACAATGAGCAGTTCTTC. Translated, it reads CASSEMPRDYLYNEQFF.